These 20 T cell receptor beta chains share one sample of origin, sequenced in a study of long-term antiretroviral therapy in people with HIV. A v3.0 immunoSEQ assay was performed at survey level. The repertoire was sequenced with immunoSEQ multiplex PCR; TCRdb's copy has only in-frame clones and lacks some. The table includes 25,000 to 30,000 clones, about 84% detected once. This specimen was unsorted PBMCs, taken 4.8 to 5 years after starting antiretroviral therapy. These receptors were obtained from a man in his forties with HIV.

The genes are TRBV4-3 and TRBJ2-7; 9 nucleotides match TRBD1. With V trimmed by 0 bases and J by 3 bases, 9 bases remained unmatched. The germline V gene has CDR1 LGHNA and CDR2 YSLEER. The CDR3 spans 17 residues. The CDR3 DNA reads TGCGCCAGCAGCCAAGATTTTGGTTGGGGACAGGGCTACGAGCAGTACTTC. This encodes CASSQDFGWGQGYEQYF.

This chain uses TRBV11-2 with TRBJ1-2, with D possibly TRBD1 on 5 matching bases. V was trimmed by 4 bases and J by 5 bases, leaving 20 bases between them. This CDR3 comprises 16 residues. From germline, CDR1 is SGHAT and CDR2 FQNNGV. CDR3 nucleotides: TGTGCCAGCAGCTCAAATTTACGGGACGTTGGATATGGCTACACCTTC. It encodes CASSSNLRDVGYGYTF. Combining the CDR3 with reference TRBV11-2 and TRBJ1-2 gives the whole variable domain EAGVAQSPRYKIIEKRQSVAFWCNPISGHATLYWYQQILGQGPKLLIQFQNNGVVDDSQLPKDRFSAERLKGVDSTLKIQPAKLEDSAVYLCASSSNLRDVGYGYTFGSGTRLTVV.

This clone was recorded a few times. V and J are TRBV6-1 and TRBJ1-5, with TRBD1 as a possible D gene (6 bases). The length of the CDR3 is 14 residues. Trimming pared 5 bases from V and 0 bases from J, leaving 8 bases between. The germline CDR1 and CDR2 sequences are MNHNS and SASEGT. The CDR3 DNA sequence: TGTGCCAGCAGTCGACAGGATAGCAATCAGCCCCAGCATTTT. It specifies CASSRQDSNQPQHF.

CDR3 loop: CASSPPGLNSNQPQHF. The CDR3 DNA sequence: TGTGCCAGCTCACCCCCGGGACTGAATAGCAATCAGCCCCAGCATTTT. The chain recombines TRBV18 with TRBJ1-5, with D possibly TRBD1 on 5 matching bases. This CDR3 is 16 amino acids long. Germline CDR1 reads KGHSH; CDR2 reads LQKENI. The ends were cut back, 3 bases at V and 0 bases at J, with 12 bases in the middle.

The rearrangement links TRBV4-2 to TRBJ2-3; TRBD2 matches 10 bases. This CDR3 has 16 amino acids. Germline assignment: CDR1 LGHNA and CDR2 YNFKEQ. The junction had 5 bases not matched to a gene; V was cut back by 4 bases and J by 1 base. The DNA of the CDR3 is TGTGCCAGCAGCCCGCAGCGGGGGGGTGGCACAGATACGCAGTATTTT. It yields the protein CASSPQRGGGTDTQYF.

This CDR3 reads CASSPSGRVAYEQYF. CDR3 sequence (DNA): TGTGCCAGCAGCCCATCTGGCAGGGTCGCCTACGAGCAGTACTTC. The chain couples TRBV9 to TRBJ2-7, with D tentatively TRBD1 (5 bases). CDR3 length: 15 residues. V dropped 4 bases and J dropped 2 bases, with 16 bases sitting between them. In germline, CDR1 is SGDLS, CDR2 YYNGEE.

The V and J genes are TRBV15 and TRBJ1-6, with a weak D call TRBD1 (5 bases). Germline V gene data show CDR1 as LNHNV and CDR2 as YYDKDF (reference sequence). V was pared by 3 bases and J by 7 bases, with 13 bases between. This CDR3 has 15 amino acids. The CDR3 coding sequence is TGTGCCACCAGCAGCCGGGACGGGGGGAATTCACCCCTCCACTTT. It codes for CATSSRDGGNSPLHF.

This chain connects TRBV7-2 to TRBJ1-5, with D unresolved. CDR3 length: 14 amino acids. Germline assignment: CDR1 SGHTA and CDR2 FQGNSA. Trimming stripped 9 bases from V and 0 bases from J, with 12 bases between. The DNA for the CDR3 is TGTGCCAGTGCGGGCACGTATAGCAATCAGCCCCAGCATTTT. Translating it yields CASAGTYSNQPQHF. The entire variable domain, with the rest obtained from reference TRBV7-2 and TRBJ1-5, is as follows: GAGVSQSPSNKVTEKGKDVELRCDPISGHTALYWYRQSLGQGLEFLIYFQGNSAPDKSGLPSDRFSAERTGGSVSTLTIQRTQQEDSAVYLCASAGTYSNQPQHFGDGTRLSIL.

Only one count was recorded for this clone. Written as DNA, the CDR3 is TGTGCCAGCAGTCGCAGATTCACAGATACGCAGTATTTT. Protein sequence: CASSRRFTDTQYF. The chain has TRBV27 and TRBJ2-3; D uncertain. V lost 5 bases to trimming and J lost 2 bases, with 8 bases between them. Germline V gene lookup returns CDR1 MNHEY and CDR2 SMNVEV (reference sequence). The CDR3 contains 13 residues.

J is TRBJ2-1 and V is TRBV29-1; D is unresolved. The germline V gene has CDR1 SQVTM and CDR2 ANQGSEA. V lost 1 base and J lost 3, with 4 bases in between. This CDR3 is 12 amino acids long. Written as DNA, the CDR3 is TGCAGCGTTGAAGCCAACTACAATGAGCAGTTCTTC. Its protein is CSVEANYNEQFF.

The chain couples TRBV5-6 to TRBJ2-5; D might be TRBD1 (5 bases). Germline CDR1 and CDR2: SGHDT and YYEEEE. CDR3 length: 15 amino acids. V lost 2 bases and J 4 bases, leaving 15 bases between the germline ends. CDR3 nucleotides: TGTGCCAGCAGCTTAGCCACGGTGGGGCCAGAGACCCAGTACTTC. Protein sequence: CASSLATVGPETQYF.

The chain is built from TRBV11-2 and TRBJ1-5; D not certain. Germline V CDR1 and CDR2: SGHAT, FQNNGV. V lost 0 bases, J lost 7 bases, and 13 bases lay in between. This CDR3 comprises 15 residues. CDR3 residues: CASSLDPGYRQPQHF. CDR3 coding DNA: TGTGCCAGCAGCTTAGATCCGGGGTACCGGCAGCCCCAGCATTTT.

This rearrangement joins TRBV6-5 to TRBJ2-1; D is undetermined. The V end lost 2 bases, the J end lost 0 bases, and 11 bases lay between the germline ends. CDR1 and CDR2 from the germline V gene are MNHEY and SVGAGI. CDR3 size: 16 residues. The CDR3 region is CASSYRTVSSYNEQFF. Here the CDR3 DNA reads TGTGCCAGCAGTTACAGGACGGTGAGCTCCTACAATGAGCAGTTCTTC.

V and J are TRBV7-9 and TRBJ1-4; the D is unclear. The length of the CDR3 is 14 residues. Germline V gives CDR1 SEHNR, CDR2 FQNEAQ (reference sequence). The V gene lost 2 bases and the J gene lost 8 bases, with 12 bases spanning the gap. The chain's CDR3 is CASSLQRAGEKLFF. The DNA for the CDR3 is TGTGCCAGCAGCTTACAGAGGGCGGGCGAAAAACTGTTTTTT.

CDR3 DNA sequence: TGTGCCACCACAGAGGGGACCCAGCCCCAGCATTTT. It codes for CATTEGTQPQHF. The chain has TRBV10-3 and TRBJ1-5; D is possibly TRBD1 (5 bases). This CDR3 spans 12 amino acids. CDR1 ENHRY and CDR2 SYGVKD come from the germline V gene. V dropped 10 bases and J dropped 7 bases, with 14 bases sitting between them.

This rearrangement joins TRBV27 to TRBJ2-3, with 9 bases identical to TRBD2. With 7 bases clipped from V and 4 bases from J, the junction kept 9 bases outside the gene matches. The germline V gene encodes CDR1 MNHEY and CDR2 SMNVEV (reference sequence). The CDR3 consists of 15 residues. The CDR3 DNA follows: TGTGCCAGCAAAACGGGGGCGGGAGGGGCAGATACGCAGTATTTT. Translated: CASKTGAGGADTQYF.

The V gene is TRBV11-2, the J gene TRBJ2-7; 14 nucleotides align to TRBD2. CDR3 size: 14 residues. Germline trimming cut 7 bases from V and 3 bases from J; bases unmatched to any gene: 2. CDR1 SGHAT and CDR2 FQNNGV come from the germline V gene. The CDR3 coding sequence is TGTGCCAGCACCGGACTAGCGGGAGGCTACGAGCAGTACTTC. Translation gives CASTGLAGGYEQYF.

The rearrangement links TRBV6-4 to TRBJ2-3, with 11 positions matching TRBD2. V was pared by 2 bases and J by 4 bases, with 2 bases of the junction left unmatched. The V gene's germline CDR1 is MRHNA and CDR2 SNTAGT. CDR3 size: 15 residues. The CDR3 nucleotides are TGTGCCAGCAGTGACCTAGCGGGAGGTTCAGATACGCAGTATTTT. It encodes CASSDLAGGSDTQYF.

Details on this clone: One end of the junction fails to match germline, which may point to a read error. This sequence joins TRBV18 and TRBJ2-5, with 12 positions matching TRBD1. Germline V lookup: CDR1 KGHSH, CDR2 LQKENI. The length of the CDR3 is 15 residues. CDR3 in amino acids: CASSRGTGGTETQYF. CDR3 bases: TGCGCCAGCTCACGCGGGACAGGGGGCACTGAGACCCAGTACTTC. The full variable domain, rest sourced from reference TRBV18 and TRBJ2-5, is NAGVMQNPRHLVRRRGQEARLRCSPMKGHSHVYWYRQLPEEGLKFMVYLQKENIIDESGMPKERFSAEFPKEGPSILRIQQVVRGDSAAYFCASSRGTGGTETQYFGPGTRLLVL.

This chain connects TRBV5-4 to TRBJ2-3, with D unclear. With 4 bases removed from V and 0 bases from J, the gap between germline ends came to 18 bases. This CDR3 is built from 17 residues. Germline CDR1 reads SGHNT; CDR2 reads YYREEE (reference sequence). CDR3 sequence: CASSPLSGLVSTDTQYF. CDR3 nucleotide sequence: TGTGCCAGCAGCCCACTCTCCGGGCTTGTTAGCACAGATACGCAGTATTTT.